This T cell receptor (beta chain) derives from a study of blood T cell repertoires in COVID-19. At the level of the study: The samples span acute and convalescent COVID-19 from the United States, Italy and Spain.

This clone was recorded only once. TCRdb keeps only in-frame clones here, not all; method: immunoSEQ multiplex PCR. The sample lists fewer than 350,000 clones, around 85% occurring once. Sequencing used peripheral blood. The receptor was isolated from a woman aged 25 to 39 who had recovered from COVID-19.

This chain's CDR3 is CASSGFSPPTDTQYF. CDR3 DNA sequence: TGTGCCAGTAGTGGCTTTTCCCCACCCACAGATACGCAGTATTTT. The chain links TRBV19 to TRBJ2-3; no clear D. Trimming left V 5 bases short and J 2 bases short, with 14 bases between. This CDR3 is 15 amino acids long. Germline V CDR1 and CDR2: LNHDA, SQIVND (reference sequence).